The present entry profiles one T cell receptor (beta chain) with its context. Its antigen is currently unknown. This record comes from a study of T cells in Graves' hyperthyroidism and ophthalmopathy. General study results and limits: Most clonotypes expanded in the thyroid (above 0.001) were also present in blood. From stable hyperthyroidism, ophthalmopathy was separated by a 13 V-J model.

Amplification yielded TCR beta CDR3 regions, with RNA transcripts as the source. First-round RT-PCR with HTBI primers amplified the TCR CDR3 region. TCRdb independently ran MiXCR on the multiplex PCR reads; one entry per CDR3 protein. The profile covers more than 55,000 distinct CDR3 sequences, with about 53% appearing a single time and approximately 3.3% taken by the ten largest. Trimming pared 6 bases from V and 7 bases from J, leaving 13 bases between. This CDR3 contains 11 residues. Germline-derived CDR1 and CDR2 are DFQATT and SNEGSKA (reference sequence). This sequence joins TRBV20-1 and TRBJ2-7; D possibly matches TRBD1 or TRBD2 (7 bases each). This clonotype originated in a woman aged 60-75 years with Graves' ophthalmopathy. The sample consisted of blood. The CDR3 DNA is TGCAGTGCAACAGGGGAGGGGGAGCAGTACTTC. This sequence encodes CSATGEGEQYF.